Listed below are T cell receptor beta chains from one sample, sequenced in a study of blood T cell repertoires in COVID-19. Only in-frame clones appear in the TCRdb table, and some are missing; sequencing was by immunoSEQ multiplex PCR. The sample has 250,000 to 300,000 clones, 86% seen once. The sequenced material came from PBMCs or T cells enriched from blood (not recorded which). These TCRs come from a man between 18 and 35 years old who had recovered from COVID-19. Each CDR3 is given with its conserved first and last residue. The D gene is left open where the match is weak. A row's size may be missing; if present it is once, few, many or a size class.

TRBJ1-3,NA,14,TRBV5-4,NA,CASSLQGSGNTIYF,TGTGCCAGCAGCTTACAGGGAAGTGGAAACACCATATATTTT
TRBJ1-3,NA,15,TRBV28,NA,CASSQPPGSGNTIYF,TGTGCCAGCAGCCAACCCCCAGGGTCAGGAAACACCATATATTTT
TRBJ1-1,once,15,TRBV3-1/TRBV3-2,NA,CASSQERVTGTEAFF,TGTGCCAGCAGCCAAGAGAGGGTTACTGGTACTGAAGCTTTCTTT
TRBJ2-1,NA,12,TRBV3-1/TRBV3-2,NA,CASDSPGLEQFF,TGTGCCAGCGACTCCCCGGGGTTGGAGCAGTTCTTC
TRBJ1-6,NA,14,TRBV19,NA,CASRGRQGNSPLHF,TGTGCCAGTCGTGGGCGTCAGGGTAATTCACCCCTCCACTTT
TRBJ1-2,NA,14,TRBV7-9,NA,CASSFSQGLVGYTF,TGTGCCAGCAGCTTTAGTCAGGGGCTTGTTGGCTACACCTTC
TRBJ1-3,NA,13,TRBV30,NA,CAWNLLVGNTIYF,TGTGCCTGGAATCTCCTAGTCGGGAACACCATATATTTT
TRBJ1-1,few,14,TRBV5-1,TRBD1,CASSKGQTNTEAFF,TGCGCCAGCAGTAAGGGACAGACGAACACTGAAGCTTTCTTT
TRBJ2-1,NA,17,TRBV7-2,TRBD2,CASSIAVSGGSYNEQFF,TGTGCCAGCAGCATCGCGGTAAGCGGGGGCTCCTACAATGAGCAGTTCTTC
TRBJ1-1,NA,11,TRBV12-3/TRBV12-4,NA,CASSFLGGAFF,TGTGCCAGCAGTTTCCTGGGGGGAGCTTTCTTT
TRBJ2-7,NA,15,TRBV6-5,NA,CASTQAASDFYEQYF,TGTGCCAGCACCCAAGCCGCCTCGGACTTCTACGAGCAGTACTTC
TRBJ1-1,NA,15,TRBV10-3,TRBD1,CASKGTGGMNTEAFF,TGTGCCAGCAAAGGGACAGGGGGTATGAACACTGAAGCTTTCTTT
TRBJ1-2,NA,16,TRBV5-8,TRBD1,CASSSFLTGGNYGYTF,TGTGCCAGCAGCTCTTTCTTGACAGGGGGGAACTATGGCTACACCTTC
TRBJ1-3,NA,16,TRBV5-1,NA,CASSQAGQGSGNTIYF,TGCGCCAGCAGCCAAGCCGGACAAGGCTCTGGAAACACCATATATTTT
TRBJ2-7,NA,12,TRBV11-1,NA,CASSWGLNEQYF,TGTGCCAGCAGCTGGGGCTTAAACGAGCAGTACTTC
TRBJ2-1,NA,14,TRBV7-2,TRBD2,CASSFRTSANEQFF,TGTGCCAGCAGCTTTCGGACTAGCGCCAATGAGCAGTTCTTC
TRBJ2-3,NA,13,TRBV5-6,NA,CASSLRGADTQYF,TGTGCCAGCAGCTTACGGGGAGCGGATACGCAGTATTTT
TRBJ2-5,NA,15,TRBV27,NA,CASSLSWTVQETQYF,TGTGCCAGCAGTTTATCGTGGACAGTCCAAGAGACCCAGTACTTC
TRBJ2-7,NA,12,TRBV10-3,NA,CAIRAPEGEQYF,TGTGCCATCAGGGCGCCTGAGGGTGAGCAGTACTTC
TRBJ2-3,NA,17,TRBV11-2,TRBD2,CASSLGVGLAGLDTQYF,TGTGCCAGCAGCTTAGGAGTTGGGTTAGCGGGACTAGATACGCAGTATTTT
TRBJ1-1,NA,13,TRBV7-2,NA,CASSPQGNTEAFF,TGTGCCAGCAGTCCTCAGGGGAACACTGAAGCTTTCTTT
TRBJ2-1,NA,14,TRBV7-9,TRBD2,CASSLSGSGNEQFF,TGTGCCAGCAGCTTAAGCGGGAGTGGGAATGAGCAGTTCTTC
TRBJ2-1,NA,15,TRBV25-1,TRBD2,CASSSTGGPWNEQFF,TGTGCCAGCAGTTCTACGGGAGGGCCATGGAATGAGCAGTTCTTC
TRBJ2-7,NA,13,TRBV18,TRBD1,CASSTGETYEQYF,TGTGCCAGCTCAACAGGGGAAACCTACGAGCAGTACTTC
TRBJ1-1,NA,14,TRBV7-2,NA,CASSRGHSNTEAFF,TGTGCCAGCAGCCGTGGACACTCGAACACTGAAGCTTTCTTT
TRBJ2-1,NA,15,TRBV5-1,TRBD2,CASSLAVAGGSEQFF,TGCGCCAGCAGCTTGGCGGTAGCGGGGGGGAGTGAGCAGTTCTTC
TRBJ1-1,NA,14,TRBV10-3,NA,CAISIGLMNTEAFF,TGTGCCATCAGTATCGGACTCATGAACACTGAAGCTTTCTTT
TRBJ2-2,NA,15,TRBV3-1/TRBV3-2,TRBD1,CASSLDRERPGELFF,TGTGCCAGCAGCCTCGACAGGGAAAGGCCCGGGGAGCTGTTTTTT
TRBJ1-6,many,14,TRBV21-1,NA,CASSNRGHNSPLHF,TGTGCCAGCAGCAACAGGGGGCATAATTCACCCCTCCACTTT
TRBJ1-5,once,14,TRBV5-6,TRBD1,CASSSTGVLQPQHF,TGTGCCAGCAGCTCCACAGGGGTACTTCAGCCCCAGCATTTT
TRBJ1-5,once,14,TRBV5-5,NA,CASSLLSGRQPQHF,TGTGCCAGCAGCTTGTTATCAGGGAGGCAGCCCCAGCATTTT